This TCR beta chain was captured in a study of Ad26.COV2.S vaccination and SARS-CoV-2 variants. General observations from the study: Overall T cell responses may have been underestimated by the analyses of TCR breadth and depth.

Clones were sequenced by immunoSEQ multiplex PCR, and TCRdb holds only the in-frame ones, with some missing. Of about 400,000 clones detected, less than 90% appear once; the ten largest clones hold 3.5%. As to this clone: The target antigen is unknown.

Treatment specified: around 19 received Ad26.COV2.S at low or high dose, single or two shots; 5 received placebo; per-sample allocation not given. Samples were taken on day 63 after the first vaccine or placebo injection. The source of this sequence is a person between 18 and 59 years old who received the Ad26.COV2.S COVID-19 vaccine or a placebo. Here the sequenced sample was peripheral blood, taken in a trial of Ad26.COV2.S vaccine versus placebo.

CDR3 DNA: TGTGCCAGCAGCTTACTACCTCGGGGGGCCGGGGAGCTGTTTTTT. This translates into CASSLLPRGAGELFF. The rearrangement joins TRBV7-2 to TRBJ2-2; 7 nucleotides match TRBD2. The CDR3 runs 15 residues. V shed 2 bases and J 6 bases; nucleotides not matched to a gene: 6. CDR1 and CDR2 (germline): SGHTA, FQGNSA.